Sequencing of this T cell receptor beta chain was carried out in a study of cytomegalovirus exposure and HLA in healthy donors. Study findings and constraints: Later work found that TCR association rates differed between HLA loci; DRB1 had the most and HLA-C the fewest. As a later analysis showed, a missense DCLRE1C variant was linked to trimming of TCR beta V- and J-genes.

13 Jbeta primers and 60 Vbeta primers were used for the PCR. Sequenced by immunoSEQ multiplex PCR; TCRdb stores in-frame clones only, minus some. This repertoire shows some 98,000 clones, more than 60% found once; its top ten account for 2.5%. With respect to this clone: Its antigen is currently unknown.

Everyone who donated was a healthy bone marrow donor. Input material: PBMCs. The source of this sequence is a middle-aged man in good health and CMV-seronegative.

The CDR3 DNA sequence: TGTGCCAGCAGTTTCAGGCAAAACTATGGCTACACCTTC. Protein product: CASSFRQNYGYTF. The chain has TRBV6-5 and TRBJ1-2; D uncertain. The CDR3 covers 13 residues. Germline V gives CDR1 MNHEY, CDR2 SVGAGI. The V end was cut by 4 bases, the J end by 2 bases, with 8 bases between.